Below, 16 T cell receptor beta chains from the same sample are listed, as sequenced in a study of T cell responses to AZD1222 COVID-19 vaccine. The repertoire was sequenced with immunoSEQ multiplex PCR; TCRdb's copy has only in-frame clones and lacks some. The table lists approximately 110,000 clones, roughly nine tenths of them singletons. This sample comprised peripheral blood, obtained on day 0 of AZD1222 vaccination. The receptors were sampled from an adult in good health.

The V and J genes are TRBV11-2 and TRBJ2-3, with D hard to call. This CDR3 region has 14 residues. Germline V gives CDR1 SGHAT, CDR2 FQNNGV. V dropped 6 bases and J dropped 0 bases, with 10 bases sitting between them. The CDR3 DNA reads TGTGCCAGCAGTAACGGTCTTAGCACAGATACGCAGTATTTT. Protein product: CASSNGLSTDTQYF.

This rearrangement joins TRBV3-1 (or the pseudogene TRBV3-2) to TRBJ1-5; no reliable D call. The V end lost 0 bases, the J end lost 7 bases, and 13 bases lay between the germline ends. The CDR3 has 15 amino acids. Germline V CDR1 and CDR2: LGHDT, YNNKEL (reference sequence). This CDR3 is CASSQDFTVRQPQHF. CDR3 nucleotide sequence: TGTGCCAGCAGCCAAGATTTTACGGTTAGGCAGCCCCAGCATTTT.

The genes are TRBV2 and TRBJ1-2, with D possibly TRBD1 on 6 matching bases. The ends were cut back, 6 bases at V and 6 bases at J, with 17 bases in the middle. Germline V gives CDR1 SNHLY, CDR2 FYNNEI. The CDR3 is 14 amino acids. Here the CDR3 reads CASRESRDINGYTF. CDR3 nucleotides: TGTGCCAGCAGGGAGTCCCGGGACATTAATGGCTACACCTTC.

The chain employs TRBV7-9 and TRBJ1-2; TRBD1 agrees at 8 bases. V was clipped by 4 bases and J by 4 bases; unmatched bases: 5. CDR1 and CDR2 from the germline V gene are SEHNR and FQNEAQ (reference sequence). The CDR3 contains 14 residues. CDR3 in DNA: TGTGCCAGCAGCTCATCTCAGGGGGCCTATGGCTACACCTTC. Protein product: CASSSSQGAYGYTF.

The rearrangement joins TRBV5-1 to TRBJ2-1; D possibly corresponds to TRBD2 (7 bases). The germline V gene has CDR1 SGHRS and CDR2 YFSETQ. V shed 2 bases and J shed 4 bases, with 13 bases lying between them. The CDR3 has 15 residues. The CDR3 nucleotides are TGCGCCAGCAGCTTTCGAGGGGGGGAATACAATGAGCAGTTCTTC. It encodes CASSFRGGEYNEQFF.

V is TRBV27 and J is TRBJ2-1; no clear D. The V end was cut by 3 bases, the J end by 8 bases, with 11 bases between. Germline-derived CDR1 and CDR2 are MNHEY and SMNVEV (reference sequence). The CDR3 is made up of 13 amino acids. The CDR3 region has the DNA TGTGCCAGCAGTTTGACCCTTAGGGATGAGCAGTTCTTC. Its translation is CASSLTLRDEQFF.

The genes are TRBV2 and TRBJ1-3; D remains unclear. The V gene lost 7 bases and the J gene lost 4 bases, with 5 bases spanning the gap. Per germline, CDR1 SNHLY and CDR2 FYNNEI. The CDR3 contains 11 residues. In DNA form, the CDR3 reads TGTGCCAGCACCTGGGGAAACACCATATATTTT. The encoded protein is CASTWGNTIYF.

This clone appeared a few times. The chain uses TRBV5-1 and TRBJ1-4, with 7 positions matching TRBD1. The CDR3 runs to 14 residues. The V gene end was trimmed by 7 bases and the J gene end by 0 bases; junction bases not matched to a gene: 3. Germline V gene lookup returns CDR1 SGHRS and CDR2 YFSETQ. The CDR3 spells CASSGTATNEKLFF. The DNA of the CDR3 is TGCGCCAGCTCCGGGACAGCAACTAATGAAAAACTGTTTTTT.

The CDR3 bases are TGTGCCAGCAGTTACGGAACAGGTTTTAATTCACCCCTCCACTTT. Translation: CASSYGTGFNSPLHF. The chain recombines TRBV6-5 with TRBJ1-6; D is possibly TRBD1 (5 bases). The germline V gene encodes CDR1 MNHEY and CDR2 SVGAGI. This CDR3 has 15 amino acids. V was cut by 2 bases and J by 6 bases, with 11 bases left in between.

The V gene is TRBV12-3 or TRBV12-4, the J gene TRBJ1-1; tentative D call: TRBD1 (5 bases). This CDR3 has 12 amino acids. The V end lost 10 bases, the J end lost 1 base, and 10 bases lay between the germline ends. CDR3 coding DNA: TGTGCCACCGGGGGTAGGAACACTGAAGCTTTCTTT. Amino acids: CATGGRNTEAFF.

This chain joins TRBV18 and TRBJ2-1; TRBD2 matches at 8 bases. Germline V CDR1 and CDR2: KGHSH, LQKENI. Trimming took 0 bases from V and 4 from J; bases not matched to a gene: 5. This CDR3 is built from 16 residues. This CDR3 is CASSPPGRGVYNEQFF. The CDR3 DNA reads TGTGCCAGCTCACCACCAGGGCGGGGGGTTTACAATGAGCAGTTCTTC. The full variable domain, with the rest looked up from reference TRBV18 and TRBJ2-1, is NAGVMQNPRHLVRRRGQEARLRCSPMKGHSHVYWYRQLPEEGLKFMVYLQKENIIDESGMPKERFSAEFPKEGPSILRIQQVVRGDSAAYFCASSPPGRGVYNEQFFGPGTRLTVL.

The chain joins TRBV7-2 to TRBJ1-4; 8 positions match TRBD1. V shed 6 bases, J shed 7 bases, and the junction held 7 bases outside the gene matches. The CDR3 sequence is 14 residues long. Looked up from germline, CDR1 is SGHTA and CDR2 is FQGNSA. CDR3 amino acids: CASSRDRGSEKLFF. The CDR3 DNA follows: TGTGCCAGCAGTCGAGACAGGGGTTCTGAAAAACTGTTTTTT.

This clone appeared a single time. The gene calls are TRBV5-6 and TRBJ1-4; maybe TRBD1 (6 bases). The CDR3 totals 15 residues. V lost 10 bases, J lost 5 bases, and 21 bases lay in between. Germline V gene data show CDR1 as SGHDT and CDR2 as YYEEEE. CDR3 bases: TGTGCCTCGGCGGACAGTTCTGTTTGGAATGAAAAACTGTTTTTT. Amino acid sequence: CASADSSVWNEKLFF.

The J gene is TRBJ2-5, the V gene TRBV7-2, with 7 bases lining up with TRBD1. J gave up 4 bases and V 5 bases, and 7 bases lay outside the gene matches. The germline CDR1 and CDR2 sequences are SGHTA and FQGNSA. This CDR3 region has 14 residues. In DNA, the CDR3 is TGTGCCAGCAGCCCACGGACAGGCCCAGAGACCCAGTACTTC. Its protein product is CASSPRTGPETQYF. Full variable domain (rest looked up from reference TRBV7-2 and TRBJ2-5): GAGVSQSPSNKVTEKGKDVELRCDPISGHTALYWYRQSLGQGLEFLIYFQGNSAPDKSGLPSDRFSAERTGGSVSTLTIQRTQQEDSAVYLCASSPRTGPETQYFGPGTRLLVL.

The chain combines TRBV27 with TRBJ2-2, with 11 bases identical to TRBD2. This CDR3 is 15 amino acids long. The ends lost 2 bases at V and 6 bases at J; junction bases unmatched: 2. The germline CDR1 and CDR2 sequences are MNHEY and SMNVEV (reference sequence). Written as DNA, the CDR3 is TGTGCCAGCAGTTTACGACTAGCGGGACCCGGGGAGCTGTTTTTT. It specifies CASSLRLAGPGELFF.

The chain has TRBV19 and TRBJ1-2; TRBD1 is a possible D gene (6 bases). Germline-derived CDR1 and CDR2 are LNHDA and SQIVND (reference sequence). V was pared by 9 bases and J by 3 bases, with 20 bases between. This CDR3 is built from 15 residues. The CDR3 region has the DNA TGTGCCAGGGACCTAAACAGGGTGGCGGACTATGGCTACACCTTC. Its protein product is CARDLNRVADYGYTF.